Listed below are T cell receptor beta chains from one sample, sequenced in a study of Ad26.COV2.S vaccination and SARS-CoV-2 variants. Some clones are missing from TCRdb's copy, which holds only in-frame ones; the method was immunoSEQ multiplex PCR. This table has 300,000 to 400,000 clones, just under 85% appearing once. The sequences come from peripheral blood, collected in a trial of Ad26.COV2.S vaccine versus placebo. The origin of the receptors is a person aged 18-65 years who received the Ad26.COV2.S COVID-19 vaccine or a placebo. Each CDR3 is given with its conserved first and last residue. The D gene is left open where the match is weak. Size is stated for part of the rows, as once, few or many counts, or as a class when the clone is expanded.

CDR3: CASSLDPGPNIQYF; DNA: TGTGCCAGCAGCTTGGACCCGGGTCCGAACATTCAGTACTTC; D: .; length: 14; size: .; V: TRBV5-6; J: TRBJ2-4
CDR3: CASEDLTSGGAAEQFF; DNA: TGCGCCAGCGAGGACTTGACTAGCGGGGGGGCCGCTGAGCAGTTCTTC; D: TRBD2; length: 16; size: .; V: TRBV5-1; J: TRBJ2-1
CDR3: CASSVEGQGGYEQYF; DNA: TGTGCCAGCAGCGTAGAGGGACAGGGCGGCTACGAGCAGTACTTC; D: TRBD1; length: 15; size: .; V: TRBV9; J: TRBJ2-7
CDR3: CASSLGGSGVGPLHF; DNA: TGTGCCAGCAGCTTGGGGGGCTCAGGGGTCGGGCCCCTCCACTTT; D: .; length: 15; size: .; V: TRBV5-4; J: TRBJ1-6
CDR3: CASSYPPNRVGQPQHF; DNA: TGTGCCAGCAGTTACCCCCCCAACAGGGTAGGACAGCCCCAGCATTTT; D: .; length: 16; size: .; V: TRBV28; J: TRBJ1-5
CDR3: CASSPRWGAGEQFF; DNA: TGTGCCAGCAGCCCAAGGTGGGGGGCAGGGGAGCAGTTCTTC; D: .; length: 14; size: .; V: TRBV9; J: TRBJ2-1
CDR3: CASSLRGGGQPQHF; DNA: TGTGCCAGCAGCTTAAGGGGAGGAGGACAGCCCCAGCATTTT; D: .; length: 14; size: .; V: TRBV7-3; J: TRBJ1-5
CDR3: CASSLKGIEKLFF; DNA: TGTGCCAGCAGCTTAAAAGGGATCGAAAAACTGTTTTTT; D: .; length: 13; size: .; V: TRBV7-9; J: TRBJ1-4
CDR3: CASSLSGQGRINEKLFF; DNA: TGTGCCAGCAGCCTATCGGGACAGGGGCGAATTAATGAAAAACTGTTTTTT; D: TRBD1; length: 17; size: .; V: TRBV5-6; J: TRBJ1-4
CDR3: CAISGEASGGSTSTDTQYF; DNA: TGTGCCATCAGTGGGGAAGCTAGCGGGGGGTCGACTAGCACAGATACGCAGTATTTT; D: TRBD2; length: 19; size: .; V: TRBV10-3; J: TRBJ2-3
CDR3: CASSLGAAETQYF; DNA: TGTGCCAGCAGCTTAGGGGCTGCAGAGACCCAGTACTTC; D: .; length: 13; size: .; V: TRBV7-8; J: TRBJ2-5
CDR3: CASRAMNTDTQYF; DNA: TGTGCCAGCAGGGCGATGAACACAGATACGCAGTATTTT; D: .; length: 13; size: .; V: TRBV7-9; J: TRBJ2-3
CDR3: CASSLDGATDTQYF; DNA: TGTGCCAGCAGTTTAGACGGGGCCACAGATACGCAGTATTTT; D: .; length: 14; size: .; V: TRBV28; J: TRBJ2-3
CDR3: CASSLKGSKNIQYF; DNA: TGTGCCAGCAGCTTAAAGGGCAGCAAAAACATTCAGTACTTC; D: .; length: 14; size: .; V: TRBV13; J: TRBJ2-4
CDR3: CASRGQGVYEQYF; DNA: TGTGCCAGCAGAGGACAGGGCGTCTACGAGCAGTACTTC; D: TRBD1; length: 13; size: few; V: TRBV2; J: TRBJ2-7
CDR3: CASRGGSADTQYF; DNA: TGCGCCAGCCGGGGTGGGTCGGCAGATACGCAGTATTTT; D: .; length: 13; size: .; V: TRBV4-1; J: TRBJ2-3
CDR3: CASSFSGSRNTEAFF; DNA: TGTGCCAGCAGCTTCTCGGGGAGTCGGAACACTGAAGCTTTCTTT; D: .; length: 15; size: .; V: TRBV11-3; J: TRBJ1-1
CDR3: CASSWGQGKIGEQFF; DNA: TGCGCCAGCAGCTGGGGACAGGGCAAGATCGGTGAGCAGTTCTTC; D: TRBD1; length: 15; size: .; V: TRBV5-1; J: TRBJ2-1
CDR3: CAISESRSPGANVLTF; DNA: TGTGCCATCAGTGAGTCGCGATCCCCTGGGGCCAACGTCCTGACTTTC; D: .; length: 16; size: .; V: TRBV10-3; J: TRBJ2-6
CDR3: CASSFGTERSGNTIYF; DNA: TGCGCCAGCAGCTTCGGGACAGAACGCTCTGGAAACACCATATATTTT; D: TRBD1; length: 16; size: few; V: TRBV5-1; J: TRBJ1-3
CDR3: CAISERRYGYTF; DNA: TGTGCCATCAGCGAGAGGAGATATGGCTACACCTTC; D: .; length: 12; size: .; V: TRBV10-3; J: TRBJ1-2
CDR3: CASSIAVGAYSNQPQHF; DNA: TGTGCCAGTAGTATAGCAGTCGGGGCATATAGCAATCAGCCCCAGCATTTT; D: .; length: 17; size: .; V: TRBV19; J: TRBJ1-5
CDR3: CATLFGPGGKDTQYF; DNA: TGTGCCACCTTGTTTGGACCAGGGGGGAAAGATACGCAGTATTTT; D: .; length: 15; size: .; V: TRBV7-9; J: TRBJ2-3
CDR3: CASSPTTGNTEAFF; DNA: TGTGCCAGCAGCCCGACGACAGGGAACACTGAAGCTTTCTTT; D: .; length: 14; size: .; V: TRBV3-1/TRBV3-2; J: TRBJ1-1
CDR3: CASGLAGSSTDTQYF; DNA: TGTGCCAGCGGATTAGCGGGTTCTAGCACAGATACGCAGTATTTT; D: TRBD2; length: 15; size: .; V: TRBV2; J: TRBJ2-3
CDR3: CASSLGPGGADYGYTF; DNA: TGTGCCAGCAGTCTAGGACCAGGGGGCGCCGACTATGGCTACACCTTC; D: TRBD1; length: 16; size: .; V: TRBV2; J: TRBJ1-2
CDR3: CASSSWTGGVGETQYF; DNA: TGTGCCAGCAGCTCCTGGACAGGGGGGGTGGGAGAGACCCAGTACTTC; D: TRBD1; length: 16; size: .; V: TRBV11-3; J: TRBJ2-5
CDR3: CATSEPSLDIQYF; DNA: TGTGCCACCAGTGAACCTAGTTTAGACATTCAGTACTTC; D: .; length: 13; size: .; V: TRBV24-1; J: TRBJ2-4
CDR3: CASSQDRRGGADTQYF; DNA: TGTGCCAGCAGCCAAGATAGGCGGGGGGGCGCAGATACGCAGTATTTT; D: TRBD2; length: 16; size: .; V: TRBV3-1/TRBV3-2; J: TRBJ2-3
CDR3: CASSGQGNQPQHF; DNA: TGTGCCAGCAGTGGACAGGGTAATCAGCCCCAGCATTTT; D: TRBD1; length: 13; size: .; V: TRBV2; J: TRBJ1-5
CDR3: CASSAAGTGGYEQFF; DNA: TGTGCCAGCAGCGCGGCCGGGACAGGGGGATATGAGCAGTTCTTC; D: TRBD1; length: 15; size: few; V: TRBV9; J: TRBJ2-1
CDR3: CATRGPLWDEQFF; DNA: TGTGCCACCCGTGGACCTCTTTGGGATGAGCAGTTCTTC; D: .; length: 13; size: .; V: TRBV5-4; J: TRBJ2-1
CDR3: CASRPQGLANYGYTF; DNA: TGTGCCAGTAGACCGCAAGGATTAGCTAACTATGGCTACACCTTC; D: .; length: 15; size: .; V: TRBV19; J: TRBJ1-2
CDR3: CASSDPGTGLYEQYF; DNA: TGTGCCAGCAGTGACCCCGGGACAGGGCTCTACGAGCAGTACTTC; D: TRBD1; length: 15; size: .; V: TRBV28; J: TRBJ2-7
CDR3: CASSLGQGRTNTEAFF; DNA: TGTGCCAGCAGCTTGGGACAGGGGAGGACGAACACTGAAGCTTTCTTT; D: TRBD1; length: 16; size: .; V: TRBV11-1; J: TRBJ1-1
CDR3: CASRDRSHYEQYF; DNA: TGTGCCAGTAGGGACAGATCACACTACGAGCAGTACTTC; D: .; length: 13; size: many; V: TRBV19; J: TRBJ2-7
CDR3: CASSPTTGGENTEAFF; DNA: TGTGCCAGCAGCCCCACCACAGGGGGCGAAAACACTGAAGCTTTCTTT; D: TRBD1; length: 16; size: .; V: TRBV5-6; J: TRBJ1-1